The 14 T cell receptor beta chains in this list originate from one sample, sequenced in a study of neurological immune-mediated disorders. MiXCR, applied by TCRdb to the 5' RACE reads, yields one record per CDR3 protein. The data contain roughly 60,000 distinct CDR3 sequences, under 2.5% of them seen just once; the ten biggest clones take up approximately 3%. Sample: PBMCs. Receptors originate from a man aged 50 or older with multiple sclerosis.

This clonotype came up many times. The J gene is TRBJ1-5, the V gene TRBV2; perhaps TRBD1 as D (6 bases). This CDR3 is built from 14 residues. Germline V gives CDR1 SNHLY, CDR2 FYNNEI. V lost 4 bases, J lost 5 bases, and 12 bases lay in between. The CDR3 bases are TGTGCCAGCAGTGTCTCGGGGGGCCATCAGCCCCAGCATTTT. Its protein product is CASSVSGGHQPQHF. The whole variable domain, filled in from reference TRBV2 and TRBJ1-5, reads EPEVTQTPSHQVTQMGQEVILRCVPISNHLYFYWYRQILGQKVEFLVSFYNNEISEKSEIFDDQFSVERPDGSNFTLKIRSTKLEDSAMYFCASSVSGGHQPQHFGDGTRLSIL.

This clonotype was counted at least ten times. The rearrangement joins TRBV7-2 to TRBJ1-6; maybe TRBD1 (5 bases). CDR1 and CDR2 (germline): SGHTA, FQGNSA. This CDR3 is 15 amino acids long. Trimming removed 5 bases at V and 7 bases at J, with 15 bases between. The CDR3 nucleotides read TGTGCCAGCAGCGCGGACATCGGTGGGAATTCACCCCTCCACTTT. Its translation: CASSADIGGNSPLHF.

This clonotype was recorded at least ten times. The V call is TRBV30, the J call TRBJ2-2; unclear D gene. The CDR3 is 13 residues long. Trimming left V 3 bases short and J 6 bases short, with 11 bases between. Germline CDR1 is GTSNPN and CDR2 is SVGIG (reference sequence). CDR3: CAWSLMSPGELFF. The CDR3, as DNA: TGTGCCTGGAGCCTCATGAGCCCCGGGGAGCTGTTTTTT. Looking up the rest from reference TRBV30 and TRBJ2-2 gives the full variable domain: SQTIHQWPATLVQPVGSPLSLECTVEGTSNPNLYWYRQAAGRGLQLLFYSVGIGQISSEVPQNLSASRPQDRQFILSSKKLLLSDSGFYLCAWSLMSPGELFFGEGSRLTVL.

This clonotype was counted ten times or more. V usage is TRBV21-1 and J usage is TRBJ2-6; the table assigns TRBD1, which was not confirmed against the DNA. TRBV21-1 constitutes a pseudogene. This CDR3 is 15 amino acids long. CDR3 sequence (DNA): TGTGCCAGCAGCCCTTTCCTGGGGGGGGCCAACGTCCTGACTTTC. As protein: CASSPFLGGANVLTF.

This clonotype was recorded many times. The chain couples TRBV12-3 or TRBV12-4 to TRBJ1-1; D gene uncertain. Trimming pared 3 bases from V and 0 bases from J, leaving 11 bases between. This CDR3 has 15 residues. CDR3 DNA: TGTGCCAGCAGTTTTCCAGCAGGCATGAACACTGAAGCTTTCTTT. As protein: CASSFPAGMNTEAFF.

This clonotype was counted at least ten times. The rearrangement uses TRBV11-2 and TRBJ1-2, with D uncertain. CDR1 is SGHAT and CDR2 is FQNNGV in the germline V gene. CDR3 length equals 11 residues. V was pared by 5 bases and J by 8 bases, with 9 bases between. The CDR3 DNA reads as TGTGCCAGCAGCCCCGGGTCAGGCTACACCTTC. Protein: CASSPGSGYTF.

This clonotype was seen many times. The chain has TRBV12-3 or TRBV12-4 and TRBJ1-1, with 8 bases identical to TRBD1. Losses at the gene ends were 3 bases for V and 7 bases for J; bases not matched to a gene: 10. The CDR3 contains 15 residues. This CDR3 reads CASSLIGQGADEAFF. CDR3 coding DNA: TGTGCCAGCAGTTTGATTGGGCAGGGGGCCGATGAAGCTTTCTTT.

In its sample, this clonotype was seen many times. This CDR3 is CSAQRDIFQYF. CDR3 DNA sequence: TGCAGTGCTCAACGGGACATCTTCCAGTACTTC. The rearrangement joins TRBV20-1 to TRBJ2-7; D may be TRBD1 (6 bases). The CDR3 extends over 11 amino acids. Trimming stripped 5 bases from V and 10 bases from J, with 15 bases between. Germline-derived CDR1 and CDR2 are DFQATT and SNEGSKA (reference sequence).

V is TRBV2 and J is TRBJ1-4; D is possibly TRBD1 (6 bases). Deletions cut 4 bases from V and 3 bases from J, with 12 bases between. CDR3 size: 15 residues. The germline V gene has CDR1 SNHLY and CDR2 FYNNEI. CDR3 residues: CASSGNRASNEKLFF. The CDR3 DNA is TGTGCCAGCAGTGGGAACAGGGCTTCTAATGAAAAACTGTTTTTT.

This clonotype was recorded a few times. This rearrangement joins TRBV7-2 to TRBJ2-4; 7 bases fit TRBD1. CDR3 length: 16 amino acids. The germline V gene encodes CDR1 SGHTA and CDR2 FQGNSA. V shed 3 bases, J shed 0 bases, and the junction held 5 bases outside the gene matches. The CDR3: CASSFEGAIAKNIQYF. In DNA form, the CDR3 reads TGTGCCAGCAGCTTTGAGGGGGCCATAGCCAAAAACATTCAGTACTTC.

This clonotype was seen ten or more times. The chain is built from TRBV7-6 and TRBJ2-5; TRBD1 might be the D (6 bases). CDR1 and CDR2 (germline): SGHVS, FNYEAQ. The CDR3 spans 15 residues. Trimming left V 5 bases short and J 3 bases short, with 16 bases between. The CDR3 region has the DNA TGTGCCAGCAGCACGGGACAAAGGGGGAAAGAGACCCAGTACTTC. Translated, it gives CASSTGQRGKETQYF.

The sample holds many counts of this clonotype. The chain has TRBV5-1 and TRBJ1-6, with 9 positions matching TRBD1. V was clipped by 3 bases and J by 7 bases; unmatched bases: 5. Germline assignment: CDR1 SGHRS and CDR2 YFSETQ. CDR3 length: 15 residues. The CDR3 spells CASSWGTGMNSPLHF. CDR3 sequence (DNA): TGCGCCAGCAGCTGGGGGACAGGGATGAATTCACCCCTCCACTTT. Variable domain in full (rest from reference TRBV5-1 and TRBJ1-6): KAGVTQTPRYLIKTRGQQVTLSCSPISGHRSVSWYQQTPGQGLQFLFEYFSETQRNKGNFPGRFSGRQFSNSRSEMNVSTLELGDSALYLCASSWGTGMNSPLHFGNGTRLTVT.

This clonotype was recorded many times. The chain couples TRBV7-9 to TRBJ1-5, with D maybe TRBD1 (5 bases). V was shortened by 0 bases and J by 7 bases, with 10 bases between the two germline ends. The germline CDR1 and CDR2 sequences are SEHNR and FQNEAQ (reference sequence). This CDR3 is 14 amino acids long. The CDR3 loop is CASSLAGGTQPQHF. The CDR3 bases are TGTGCCAGCAGCTTAGCGGGAGGGACCCAGCCCCAGCATTTT.

This clonotype was seen many times. The chain recombines TRBV20-1 with TRBJ1-1; a weak D match, TRBD1 (5 bases). The germline V gene has CDR1 DFQATT and CDR2 SNEGSKA (reference sequence). This CDR3 is 11 amino acids long. The CDR3 DNA reads as TGCAGGGGCGGGGGGAAGACTGAAGCTTTCTTT. It encodes CRGGGKTEAFF.